The source of this T cell receptor (beta chain) is a study of metastatic and nonmetastatic thyroid tumors. TCRdb used MiXCR to call clones anew from the PCR reads. The repertoire consists of about 93,000 clones, with roughly an eighth occurring once and the leading ten covering about 10%. This clone was seen repeatedly, ten times or more. All patients reached thyroid surgery having received no treatment beforehand. The CDR3 runs 14 residues. Germline CDR1 reads SGHAT; CDR2 reads FQDESV (reference sequence). Trimming removed 5 bases from V and 2 bases from J, with 13 bases in between. This sequence originates from a female donor with papillary thyroid cancer or a benign thyroid nodule (not recorded which). Some clones in this sample may be carry-over from other donors' samples. V usage is TRBV11-1 and J usage is TRBJ2-7; D may correspond to TRBD1 or TRBD2 (5 bases each). Sample: blood. This CDR3 is CASSRPGRTYEQYF. The CDR3 nucleotides are TGTGCCAGCAGCCGACCGGGACGGACCTACGAGCAGTACTTC.